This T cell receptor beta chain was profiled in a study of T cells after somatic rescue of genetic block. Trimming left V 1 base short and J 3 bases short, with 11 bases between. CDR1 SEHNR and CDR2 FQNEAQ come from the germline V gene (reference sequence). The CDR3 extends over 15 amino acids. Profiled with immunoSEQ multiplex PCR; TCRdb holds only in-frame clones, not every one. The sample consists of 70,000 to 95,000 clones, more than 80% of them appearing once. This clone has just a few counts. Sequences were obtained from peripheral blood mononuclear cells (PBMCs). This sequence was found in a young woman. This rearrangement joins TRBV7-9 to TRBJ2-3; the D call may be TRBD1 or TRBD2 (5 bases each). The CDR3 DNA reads TGTGCCAGCAGCTTAGATAGTTGGGGGACAGATACGCAGTATTTT. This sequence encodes CASSLDSWGTDTQYF.